These 14 T cell receptor beta chains were sequenced from one sample in a study of blood T cell repertoires in COVID-19. TCRdb's table, derived via immunoSEQ multiplex PCR, lists solely in-frame clones and lacks some. Seen here are about 170,000 clones, about 86% observed once, and the top ten hold 9.5% to 12%. The sample comprised peripheral blood. Receptor source: a woman aged 60-75 years with COVID-19, enrolled during active disease.

The rearrangement links TRBV7-2 to TRBJ2-7; D uncertain. The CDR3 sequence is 14 residues long. The V gene's germline CDR1 is SGHTA and CDR2 FQGNSA. The ends were cut back, 6 bases at V and 2 bases at J, with 14 bases in the middle. The CDR3 region has the DNA TGTGCCAGCAGTGAAACAGATTTTACCTACGAGCAGTACTTC. This codes for CASSETDFTYEQYF. The entire variable domain, with the rest obtained from reference TRBV7-2 and TRBJ2-7, is as follows: GAGVSQSPSNKVTEKGKDVELRCDPISGHTALYWYRQSLGQGLEFLIYFQGNSAPDKSGLPSDRFSAERTGGSVSTLTIQRTQQEDSAVYLCASSETDFTYEQYFGPGTRLTVT.

The chain carries TRBV12-3 or TRBV12-4 and TRBJ1-1; 7 positions agree with TRBD1. CDR3 size: 13 residues. Germline trimming cut 5 bases from V and 3 bases from J; bases unmatched to any gene: 3. The DNA for the CDR3 is TGTGCCAGCAGTCACAGGGGCGACACTGAAGCTTTCTTT. It specifies CASSHRGDTEAFF.

This clone was recorded only once. CDR3 in amino acids: CAWKLSGRTKPYEQYF. CDR3 nucleotides: TGTGCCTGGAAATTGTCTGGGAGGACCAAACCCTACGAGCAGTACTTC. The chain carries TRBV30 and TRBJ2-7, with a possible D match to TRBD2 (6 bases). CDR3 length: 16 residues. Deletions cut 4 bases from V and 2 bases from J, with 21 bases between. Germline CDR1 is GTSNPN and CDR2 is SVGIG (reference sequence).

The rearrangement joins TRBV6-6 to TRBJ1-2, with TRBD1 identical over 9 bases. Germline V CDR1 and CDR2: MNHNY, SVGAGI (reference sequence). The trim removed 7 bases at V and 8 bases at J, leaving 11 bases unmatched. This CDR3 is 14 amino acids long. The CDR3 coding sequence is TGTGCCAGCACCCCAGAGGGACAGGGTGGAGGCTACACCTTC. Encoded protein: CASTPEGQGGGYTF.

The chain links TRBV7-2 to TRBJ1-5; tentative D call: TRBD1 (5 bases). The germline CDR1 and CDR2 sequences are SGHTA and FQGNSA. Trimming pared 2 bases from V and 5 bases from J, leaving 13 bases between. This CDR3 comprises 15 residues. The DNA of the CDR3 is TGTGCCAGCAGCTTATCAAGGGGCATGCATCAGCCCCAGCATTTT. It codes for CASSLSRGMHQPQHF.

CDR3 residues: CASQVGGVSTDTQYF. The CDR3 DNA reads as TGTGCCAGCCAGGTAGGAGGGGTAAGCACAGATACGCAGTATTTT. The chain has TRBV9 and TRBJ2-3, with a tentative D call TRBD2 (6 bases). This CDR3 region has 15 residues. Trimming left V 7 bases short and J 0 bases short, with 15 bases between. CDR1 is SGDLS, CDR2 YYNGEE, per germline.

The V gene is TRBV9, the J gene TRBJ1-3; D remains unclear. CDR1 and CDR2 (germline): SGDLS, YYNGEE. The CDR3 loop spans 14 amino acids. V lost 6 bases, J lost 3 bases, and 13 bases lay in between. CDR3 region: CASTPGLNGNTIYF. CDR3 nucleotides: TGTGCCAGCACCCCCGGACTAAATGGAAACACCATATATTTT.

The genes are TRBV3-1 (or the pseudogene TRBV3-2) and TRBJ2-5, with D perhaps matching TRBD2 (6 bases). Trimming removed 0 bases at V and 6 bases at J, with 11 bases between. The CDR3 sequence is 14 residues long. CDR1 and CDR2 from the germline V gene are LGHDT and YNNKEL (reference sequence). CDR3 nucleotide sequence: TGTGCCAGCAGCCAAGACACGGGAGTCCAGACCCAGTACTTC. The encoded protein is CASSQDTGVQTQYF.

The chain recombines TRBV30 with TRBJ1-4, with D possibly matching TRBD1 (6 bases). This CDR3 has 14 amino acids. The germline gives CDR1 GTSNPN, CDR2 SVGIG (reference sequence). The V gene lost 2 bases and the J gene lost 6 bases, with 13 bases spanning the gap. The CDR3 DNA follows: TGTGCCTGGAGTCCGGGACATTGGGATGAAAAACTGTTTTTT. Residues: CAWSPGHWDEKLFF.

The chain carries TRBV7-8 and TRBJ2-5, with TRBD2 matching over 9 bases. Trimming took 3 bases from V and 2 from J; bases not matched to a gene: 7. The CDR3 is made up of 16 amino acids. Per germline, CDR1 SGHVS and CDR2 FQNEAQ. In DNA, the CDR3 is TGTGCCAGCAGCTTGAAAGCGGGAGGTTTTCAAGAGACCCAGTACTTC. This encodes CASSLKAGGFQETQYF. The complete variable domain, with remaining parts taken from reference TRBV7-8 and TRBJ2-5, reads GAGVSQSPRYKVAKRGQDVALRCDPISGHVSLFWYQQALGQGPEFLTYFQNEAQLDKSGLPSDRFFAERPEGSVSTLKIQRTQQEDSAVYLCASSLKAGGFQETQYFGPGTRLLVL.

This chain joins TRBV3-1 (or the pseudogene TRBV3-2) and TRBJ2-7; TRBD1 is a possible D gene (5 bases). V lost 1 base to trimming and J lost 7 bases, with 11 bases between them. Germline V CDR1 and CDR2: LGHDT, YNNKEL (reference sequence). This CDR3 contains 13 residues. CDR3 residues: CASSQVTRTEQYF. The CDR3 region has the DNA TGTGCCAGCAGCCAAGTAACCAGGACAGAGCAGTACTTC.

The V gene is TRBV24-1, the J gene TRBJ2-3, with 11 bases identical to TRBD1. J gave up 4 bases and V 8 bases, and 7 bases lay outside the gene matches. This CDR3 has 15 amino acids. Germline values: CDR1 KGHDR, CDR2 SFDVKD. The CDR3: CATNSGQGVPDTQYF. The CDR3 nucleotides are TGTGCCACCAACTCGGGACAGGGGGTCCCAGATACGCAGTATTTT.

The genes are TRBV27 and TRBJ1-5; the D gene is possibly TRBD1 (5 bases). The V and J ends lost 4 bases and 4 bases respectively, with 14 bases between them. This CDR3 spans 15 amino acids. Germline-derived CDR1 and CDR2 are MNHEY and SMNVEV (reference sequence). This CDR3 reads CASSSLQGRNQPQHF. The CDR3 nucleotides read TGTGCCAGCAGTTCACTTCAGGGTAGAAATCAGCCCCAGCATTTT.

This clone came up a few times. The chain carries TRBV28 and TRBJ1-1; 9 bases agree with TRBD1. Trimming took 5 bases from V and 4 from J; bases not matched to a gene: 2. The germline V gene has CDR1 MDHEN and CDR2 SYDVKM. This CDR3 region has 13 residues. The DNA of the CDR3 is TGTGCCAGCAGTAGGGACAGGGCCACTGAAGCTTTCTTT. Its translation is CASSRDRATEAFF.